The present TCR beta chain was sequenced within a study of cytomegalovirus exposure and HLA in healthy donors. Study observations and caveats: In most subjects, TCR beta sequences reportedly gave accurate predictions of HLA-A and HLA-B alleles. Common viral pathogens seemed to be connected with several of the most significant clusters, according to a later analysis. It was shown in a later analysis that HLA-associated TCR beta chains were more clonally expanded than other, equally common chains.

The CDR3 spans 14 residues. V was shortened by 0 bases and J by 0 bases, with 6 bases between the two germline ends. CDR1 SGHRS and CDR2 YFSETQ come from the germline V gene. Use of 60 Vbeta and 13 Jbeta primers characterized the PCR. TCRdb keeps only in-frame clones here, not all; method: immunoSEQ multiplex PCR. The sample holds about 200,000 clones; around 79% are singletons and the top ten take roughly 1.4%. Worth noting for this clone: The antigen is unknown.

The V call is TRBV5-1, the J call TRBJ1-1; the D is unclear. The TCR was taken from a girl aged 5-17 years in good health and CMV-seropositive. The material sequenced was PBMCs. Here the CDR3 DNA reads TGCGCCAGCAGCTTGGGCGTCCTGAACACTGAAGCTTTCTTT. Protein: CASSLGVLNTEAFF.